This T cell receptor (beta chain) is drawn from a study of T cells after yellow fever vaccination (dated by TCRdb to 2018 to 2020). For context, the study as a whole: The SMART-Seq v4 Ultra Low Input RNA kit was used to prepare libraries from fractions with low cell numbers. Two healthy male donors made up the cohort, one aged 18 to 29 years and the other aged 30 to 40 years. To follow T-cell clones before and after primary and booster YFV17D yellow fever vaccination, bulk TCR alpha and beta repertoires were sequenced over time. Blood was drawn at multiple timepoints before and after primary and secondary immunization, with bulk PBMC replicates and cell subsets isolated.

Of note for this clonotype: It has no known antigen specificity. Possible read error: a much larger clone is one base away.

Paper-wide results and their limitations: Compared with the primary T-cell response, the secondary T-cell response was weaker but faster, peaking on day 5 rather than day 15. A small fraction of clonotypes showed up in both the CD4 and CD8 compartments, probably as a result of convergent recombination. Most clones expanded after primary vaccination were re-detected after the booster (96% of CD4 and 88% of CD8), suggesting broad memory maintenance. Only a couple of donors were included in the study, so the extent to which the findings can be generalized is limited. Computational filtering was required because FACS-sorted repertoires could contain abundant contaminating clonotypes from the bulk population.

The treatment or condition label for this specimen denotes: live attenuated yellow fever vaccine strain. PBMCs were isolated from peripheral blood using a standard Ficoll-Paque protocol. Dynabeads CD4 and CD8 positive selection kits were used to isolate the CD4 and CD8 T-cell fractions. RNA was extracted with TriZol from bulk PBMCs, CD4 and CD8 fractions, and dextramer-positive and dextramer-negative fractions. CDR3 length: 21 amino acids, cysteine to phenylalanine. Just CDR3 DNA is preserved here, 63 bases in frame from base 1. The germline V gene (reference sequence) provides CDR1 DFQATT and CDR2 SNEGSKA. TCR cDNA was made using 5'RACE template switching, a step that added a universal primer site and unique molecular identifiers. Priming for cDNA synthesis came from both the TCR alpha and TCR beta constant segments. Library amplification used two PCR steps, and the second PCR step added sample barcodes and sequencing adapters. Sequencing of the libraries was done on either Illumina HiSeq 2500 (2x100 bp) or NovaSeq (2x150 bp). The published analysis was carried out like this. MIGEC handled demultiplexing of reads and collapsing into UMI consensus sequences, while MiXCR performed V(D)J alignment. Using edgeR on replicate PBMC samples, clonotypes were called vaccine-responding if FDR was below 0.01 and the log2 fold change was above 5 up to day 15. Each bulk clonotype received a CD4 or CD8 identity based on whether the sequenced CD4 or CD8 repertoire contained that clonotype at higher abundance. The raw public reads went through TCRdb reprocessing: fastp at Q25, MiXCR clone calling, in-frame beta chains kept. Every distinct CDR3 protein forms one entry, paired with its most common genes and DNA. TCRdb, rather than the study authors, made the V and J calls. The sample includes about 150,000 distinct CDR3 sequences, with just over 6.5% observed a single time. The top ten clones comprise about 0.61% of the sample.

The origin of this receptor is a man aged 25 to 40 who received the YFV17D yellow fever vaccine. The V and J genes are TRBV20-1 and TRBJ2-5, and 7 junctional nucleotides match TRBD2. This sample comprised CD4+ T cells sorted from PBMCs, obtained 10 days after the yellow fever booster vaccination. CDR3 reads: CSARAGLSGTTAFLIQETRYF. At the DNA level, the sequence is TGCAGTGCTAGAGCGGGGCTGAGCGGGACCACCGCATTCTTGATCCAAGAGACCCGGTACTTC.